Following are 9 T cell receptor beta chains from one sample sequenced in a study of T cell repertoires in cytomegalovirus infection. No cognate antigen is known for these TCRs. TCRdb reanalysed the reads using MiXCR and keeps one entry per CDR3 protein. The sample has roughly 800,000 distinct CDR3 sequences, approximately 32% seen once; the top ten hold approximately 14%. The starting material was cultured CD8+ T cells from PBMCs, obtained from culture after CMV antigen stimulation. The receptors stem from a human donor in good health (CMV status not recorded). Some clones in this sample may be carry-over from other donors' samples.

In its sample, this clonotype was seen many times. The V gene is TRBV7-2, the J gene TRBJ2-7, with D unresolved. The germline V gene has CDR1 SGHTA and CDR2 FQGNSA. V lost 2 bases, J lost 0 bases, and 5 bases lay in between. The length of the CDR3 is 13 residues. CDR3 sequence reads: CASSLKDSYEQYV. DNA of the CDR3: TGTGCCAGCAGCTTAAAGGACTCCTACGAGCAGTACGTC.

The sample holds a few counts of this clonotype. As DNA, the CDR3 is TGCGCCAGCAGCCAATCCACAGCGAACACTGAAGCTTTCTTT. This codes for CASSQSTANTEAFF. The chain is built from TRBV4-1 and TRBJ1-1; D not resolved. Germline V gives CDR1 MGHRA, CDR2 YSYEKL. The CDR3 contains 14 residues. Trimming pared 2 bases from V and 1 base from J, leaving 8 bases between.

At least ten counts were recorded for this clonotype. The chain employs TRBV6-1 and TRBJ1-5; 8 bases match TRBD1. The germline V gene has CDR1 MNHNS and CDR2 SASEGT. This CDR3 is 16 amino acids long. V shed 0 bases and J 4 bases; nucleotides not matched to a gene: 5. The CDR3 DNA is TGTGCCAGCAGTGAAGCACCCAGGGGGCGGAATCAGCCCCAGCATTTT. Translating it yields CASSEAPRGRNQPQHF.

This clonotype was found many times. The chain has TRBV7-2 and TRBJ2-7, with 11 bases lining up with TRBD2. The CDR3 covers 17 residues. The germline gives CDR1 SGHTA, CDR2 FQGNSA. V shed 3 bases and J 0 bases; nucleotides not matched to a gene: 7. Here the CDR3 reads CASSLASGGLSSYEQYF. The CDR3 nucleotides read TGTGCCAGCAGCTTGGCTAGCGGGGGGCTGAGCTCCTACGAGCAGTACTTC.

In its sample, this clonotype was seen many times. This rearrangement joins TRBV7-8 to TRBJ1-1, with 12 bases that match TRBD1. This CDR3 spans 17 amino acids. From germline, CDR1 is SGHVS and CDR2 FQNEAQ. V shed 5 bases, J shed 3 bases, and the junction held 10 bases outside the gene matches. In nucleotides, the CDR3 is TGTGCCAGCAGCCTACCCCGGGACAGGGGGCGATACACTGAAGCTTTCTTT. As protein: CASSLPRDRGRYTEAFF.

This clonotype was counted only a few times. The chain links TRBV6-1 to TRBJ2-7, with unresolved D. V dropped 10 bases and J dropped 6 bases, with 16 bases sitting between them. In germline, CDR1 is MNHNS, CDR2 SASEGT. The CDR3 contains 12 residues. DNA of the CDR3: TGTGCCACCCGACGGCCCGGTGGCGAGCAGTACTTC. Translation: CATRRPGGEQYF.

V gene TRBV27 combines with J gene TRBJ1-2; TRBD1 matches 8 bases. The V gene's germline CDR1 is MNHEY and CDR2 SMNVEV (reference sequence). With 0 bases clipped from V and 6 bases from J, the junction kept 3 bases outside the gene matches. CDR3 length equals 14 residues. The CDR3 is CASSLSRTGNGYTF. CDR3 bases: TGTGCCAGCAGTTTATCCAGGACAGGGAATGGCTACACCTTC.

This clonotype was counted a few times. The rearrangement uses TRBV2 and TRBJ1-1; the D gene is possibly TRBD1 (6 bases). Germline V gives CDR1 SNHLY, CDR2 FYNNEI. There are 15 residues in the CDR3. Trimming removed 2 bases from V and 1 base from J, with 11 bases in between. The CDR3 protein is CASSERQGTNTEAFF. In DNA, the CDR3 is TGTGCCAGCAGTGAACGGCAGGGGACGAACACTGAAGCTTTCTTT.

The gene calls are TRBV12-3 or TRBV12-4 and TRBJ1-4, with TRBD1 matching over 10 bases. The V gene end was trimmed by 10 bases and the J gene end by 8 bases; junction bases not matched to a gene: 10. This CDR3 has 14 amino acids. CDR3 DNA: TGTGCCACCCGGGCCGGGACAGGGGAAGAAAAACTGTTTTTT. It translates to CATRAGTGEEKLFF.